The TCR beta chain under discussion was sequenced for a study of T cell changes during pregnancy in multiple sclerosis. This clone was counted once. Generated by immunoSEQ multiplex PCR, the TCRdb table keeps only in-frame clones and is missing some. The sample holds fewer than 85,000 clones, roughly 92% seen once. This CDR3 has 15 amino acids. Losses at the gene ends were 4 bases for V and 5 bases for J; bases not matched to a gene: 4. The germline CDR1 and CDR2 sequences are SGDLS and YYNGEE. V and J are TRBV9 and TRBJ2-1; 12 nucleotides align to TRBD2. Sequenced material: peripheral blood, taken in the second trimester of pregnancy. The receptor's source is a female donor with multiple sclerosis, enrolled in a pregnancy study. The CDR3 spells CASSIRTSGNNEQFF. CDR3 nucleotides: TGTGCCAGCAGCATACGGACTAGCGGGAACAATGAGCAGTTCTTC.